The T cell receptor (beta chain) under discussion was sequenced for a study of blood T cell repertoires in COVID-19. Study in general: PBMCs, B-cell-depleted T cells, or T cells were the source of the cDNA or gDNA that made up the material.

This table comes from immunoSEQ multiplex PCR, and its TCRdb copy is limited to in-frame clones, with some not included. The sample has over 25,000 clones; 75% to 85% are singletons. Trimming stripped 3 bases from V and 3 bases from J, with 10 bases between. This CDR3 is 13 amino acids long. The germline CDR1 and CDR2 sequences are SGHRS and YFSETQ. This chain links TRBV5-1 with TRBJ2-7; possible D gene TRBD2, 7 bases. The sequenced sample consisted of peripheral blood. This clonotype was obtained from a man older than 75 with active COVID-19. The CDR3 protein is CASSWEGDYEQYF. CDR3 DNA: TGCGCCAGCAGCTGGGAGGGGGACTACGAGCAGTACTTC.